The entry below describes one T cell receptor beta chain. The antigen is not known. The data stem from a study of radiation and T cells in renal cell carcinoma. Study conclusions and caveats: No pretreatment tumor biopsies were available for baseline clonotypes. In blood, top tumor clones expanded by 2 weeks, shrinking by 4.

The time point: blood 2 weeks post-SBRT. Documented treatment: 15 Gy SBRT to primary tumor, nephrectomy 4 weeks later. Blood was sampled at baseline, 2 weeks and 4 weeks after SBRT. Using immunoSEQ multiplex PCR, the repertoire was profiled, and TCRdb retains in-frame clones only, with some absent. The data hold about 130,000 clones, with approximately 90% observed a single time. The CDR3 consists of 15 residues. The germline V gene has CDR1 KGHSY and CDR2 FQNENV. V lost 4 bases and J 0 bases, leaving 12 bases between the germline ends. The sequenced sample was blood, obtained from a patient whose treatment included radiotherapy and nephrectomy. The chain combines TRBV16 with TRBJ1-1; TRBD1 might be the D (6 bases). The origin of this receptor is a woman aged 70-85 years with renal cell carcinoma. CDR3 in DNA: TGTGCCAGCAGCCTCTTACAGGGAATGAACACTGAAGCTTTCTTT. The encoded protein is CASSLLQGMNTEAFF. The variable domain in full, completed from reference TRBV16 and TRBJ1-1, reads GEEVAQTPKHLVRGEGQKAKLYCAPIKGHSYVFWYQQVLKNEFKFLISFQNENVFDETGMPKERFSAKCLPNSPCSLEIQATKLEDSAVYFCASSLLQGMNTEAFFGQGTRLTVV.